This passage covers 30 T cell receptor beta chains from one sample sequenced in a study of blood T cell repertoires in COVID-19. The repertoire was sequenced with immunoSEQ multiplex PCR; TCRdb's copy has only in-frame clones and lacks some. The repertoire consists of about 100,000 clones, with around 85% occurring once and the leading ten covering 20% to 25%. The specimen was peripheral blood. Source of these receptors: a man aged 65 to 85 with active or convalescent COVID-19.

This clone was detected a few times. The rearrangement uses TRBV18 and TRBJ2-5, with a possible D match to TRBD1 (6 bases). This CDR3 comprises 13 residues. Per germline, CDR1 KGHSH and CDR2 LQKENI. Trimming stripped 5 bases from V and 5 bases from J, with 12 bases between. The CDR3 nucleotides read TGTGCCAGCTCATCAGGGGCGCTGGAGACCCAGTACTTC. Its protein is CASSSGALETQYF.

The CDR3 loop is CASSRGGRNSNQPQHF. The CDR3 bases are TGTGCCAGTAGTAGAGGGGGACGAAACAGCAATCAGCCCCAGCATTTT. This chain links TRBV19 with TRBJ1-5; weak D call: TRBD1 (6 bases). V shed 4 bases and J shed 1 base, with 14 bases lying between them. The CDR3 consists of 16 residues. CDR1 and CDR2 (germline): LNHDA, SQIVND (reference sequence).

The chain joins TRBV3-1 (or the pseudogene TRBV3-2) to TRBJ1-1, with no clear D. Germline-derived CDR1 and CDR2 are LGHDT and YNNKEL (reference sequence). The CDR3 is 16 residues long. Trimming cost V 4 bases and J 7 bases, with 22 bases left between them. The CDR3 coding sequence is TGTGCCAGCAGCCCCCGCGGAGGGAAGGGTCCCCTTGAAGCTTTCTTT. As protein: CASSPRGGKGPLEAFF.

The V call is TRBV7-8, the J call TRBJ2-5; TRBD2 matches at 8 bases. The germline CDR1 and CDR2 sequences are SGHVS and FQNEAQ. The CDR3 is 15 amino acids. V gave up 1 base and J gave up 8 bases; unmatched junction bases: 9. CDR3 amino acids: CASSLVRGGSGTQYF. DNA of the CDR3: TGTGCCAGCAGCTTAGTACGGGGGGGTTCGGGAACCCAGTACTTC.

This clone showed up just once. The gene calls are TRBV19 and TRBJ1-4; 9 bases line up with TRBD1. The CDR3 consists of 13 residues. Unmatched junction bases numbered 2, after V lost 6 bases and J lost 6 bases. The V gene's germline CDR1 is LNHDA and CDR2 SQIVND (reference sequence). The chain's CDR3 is CASRGQGYEKLFF. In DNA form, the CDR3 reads TGTGCCAGTAGGGGACAGGGCTATGAAAAACTGTTTTTT.

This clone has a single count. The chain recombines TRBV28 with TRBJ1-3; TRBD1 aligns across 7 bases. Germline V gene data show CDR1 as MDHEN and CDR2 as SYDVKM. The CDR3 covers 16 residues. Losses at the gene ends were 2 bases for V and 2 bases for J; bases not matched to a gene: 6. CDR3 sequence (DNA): TGTGCCAGCAGTTTAGGCCCTGGGACAGCTGGAAACACCATATATTTT. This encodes CASSLGPGTAGNTIYF. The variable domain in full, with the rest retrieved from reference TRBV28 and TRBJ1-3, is DVKVTQSSRYLVKRTGEKVFLECVQDMDHENMFWYRQDPGLGLRLIYFSYDVKMKEKGDIPEGYSVSREKKERFSLILESASTNQTSMYLCASSLGPGTAGNTIYFGEGSWLTVV.

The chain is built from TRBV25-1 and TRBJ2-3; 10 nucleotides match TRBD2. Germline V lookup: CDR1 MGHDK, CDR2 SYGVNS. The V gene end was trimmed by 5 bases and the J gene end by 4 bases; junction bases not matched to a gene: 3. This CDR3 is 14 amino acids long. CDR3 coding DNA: TGTGCCAGCAGTAGCGGGAGGGCGGCAGATACGCAGTATTTT. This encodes CASSSGRAADTQYF.

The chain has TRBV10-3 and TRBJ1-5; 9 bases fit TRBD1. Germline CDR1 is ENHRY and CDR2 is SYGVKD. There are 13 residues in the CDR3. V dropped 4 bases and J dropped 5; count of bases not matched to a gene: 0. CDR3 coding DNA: TGTGCCATCAGTGGGGACAGGGATCAGCCCCAGCATTTT. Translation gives CAISGDRDQPQHF.

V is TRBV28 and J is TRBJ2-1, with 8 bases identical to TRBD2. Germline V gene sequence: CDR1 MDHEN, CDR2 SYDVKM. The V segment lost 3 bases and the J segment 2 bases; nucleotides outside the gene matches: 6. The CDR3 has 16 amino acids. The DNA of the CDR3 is TGTGCCAGCAGTTTGGGTGGCGGGGGGCCCTACAATGAGCAGTTCTTC. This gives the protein CASSLGGGGPYNEQFF.

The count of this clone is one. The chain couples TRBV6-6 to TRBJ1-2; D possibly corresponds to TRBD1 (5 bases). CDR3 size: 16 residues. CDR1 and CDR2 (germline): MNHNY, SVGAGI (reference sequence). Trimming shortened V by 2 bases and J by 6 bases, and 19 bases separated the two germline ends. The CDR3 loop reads CASSYVDFGGVDGYTF. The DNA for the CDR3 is TGTGCCAGCAGTTACGTCGATTTTGGGGGGGTAGATGGCTACACCTTC.

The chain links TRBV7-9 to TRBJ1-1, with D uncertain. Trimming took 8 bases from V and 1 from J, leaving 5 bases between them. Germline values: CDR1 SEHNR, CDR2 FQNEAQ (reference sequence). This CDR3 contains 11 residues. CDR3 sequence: CASVRNTEAFF. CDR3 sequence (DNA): TGTGCCAGCGTCAGGAACACTGAAGCTTTCTTT. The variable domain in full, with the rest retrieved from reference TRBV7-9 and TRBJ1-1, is DTGVSQNPRHKITKRGQNVTFRCDPISEHNRLYWYRQTLGQGPEFLTYFQNEAQLEKSRLLSDRFSAERPKGSFSTLEIQRTEQGDSAMYLCASVRNTEAFFGQGTRLTVV.

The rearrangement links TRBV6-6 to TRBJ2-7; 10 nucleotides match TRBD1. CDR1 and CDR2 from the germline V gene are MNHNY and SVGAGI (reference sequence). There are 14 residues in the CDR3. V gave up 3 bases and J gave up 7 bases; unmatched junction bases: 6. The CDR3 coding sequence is TGTGCCAGCAGTTATTGGGACAGGGGATATGAGCAGTACTTC. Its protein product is CASSYWDRGYEQYF.

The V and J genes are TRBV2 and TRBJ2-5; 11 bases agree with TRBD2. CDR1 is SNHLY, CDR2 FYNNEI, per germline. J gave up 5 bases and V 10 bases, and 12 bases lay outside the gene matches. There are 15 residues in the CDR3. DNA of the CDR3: TGTGCCAACTGCTTACTAGCGGGAGATGCTGAGACCCAGTACTTC. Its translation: CANCLLAGDAETQYF.

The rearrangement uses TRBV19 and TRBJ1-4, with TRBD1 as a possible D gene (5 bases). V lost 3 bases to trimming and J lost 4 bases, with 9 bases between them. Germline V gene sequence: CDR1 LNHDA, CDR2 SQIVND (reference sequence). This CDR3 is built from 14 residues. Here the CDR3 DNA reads TGTGCCAGTAGTATCGGCAGGGATAATGAAAAACTGTTTTTT. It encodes CASSIGRDNEKLFF. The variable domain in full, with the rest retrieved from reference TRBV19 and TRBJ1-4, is DGGITQSPKYLFRKEGQNVTLSCEQNLNHDAMYWYRQDPGQGLRLIYYSQIVNDFQKGDIAEGYSVSREKKESFPLTVTSAQKNPTAFYLCASSIGRDNEKLFFGSGTQLSVL.

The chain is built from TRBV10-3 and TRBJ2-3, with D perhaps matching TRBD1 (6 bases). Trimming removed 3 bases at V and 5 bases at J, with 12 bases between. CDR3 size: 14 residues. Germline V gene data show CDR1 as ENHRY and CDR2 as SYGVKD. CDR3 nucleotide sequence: TGTGCCATCAGTGAAGGGGGAGCGGAAGATACGCAGTATTTT. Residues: CAISEGGAEDTQYF.

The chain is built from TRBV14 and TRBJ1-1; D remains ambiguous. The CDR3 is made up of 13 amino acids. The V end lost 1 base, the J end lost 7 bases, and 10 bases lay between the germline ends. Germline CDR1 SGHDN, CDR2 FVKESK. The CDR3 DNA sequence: TGTGCCAGCAGCCAAGGGGCAGGCATTGAAGCTTTCTTT. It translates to CASSQGAGIEAFF.

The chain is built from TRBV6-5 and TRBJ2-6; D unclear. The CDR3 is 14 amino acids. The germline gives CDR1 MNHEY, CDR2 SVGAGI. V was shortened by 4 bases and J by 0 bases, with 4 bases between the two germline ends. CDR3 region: CASSSSSGANVLTF. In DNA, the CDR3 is TGTGCCAGCAGTTCTAGCTCTGGGGCCAACGTCCTGACTTTC.

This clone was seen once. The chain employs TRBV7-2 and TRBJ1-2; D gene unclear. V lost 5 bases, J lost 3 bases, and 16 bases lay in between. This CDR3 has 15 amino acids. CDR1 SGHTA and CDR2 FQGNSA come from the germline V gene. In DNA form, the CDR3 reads TGTGCCAGCAGCGGTCCTGGGGAGGCGTACTATGGCTACACCTTC. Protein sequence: CASSGPGEAYYGYTF.

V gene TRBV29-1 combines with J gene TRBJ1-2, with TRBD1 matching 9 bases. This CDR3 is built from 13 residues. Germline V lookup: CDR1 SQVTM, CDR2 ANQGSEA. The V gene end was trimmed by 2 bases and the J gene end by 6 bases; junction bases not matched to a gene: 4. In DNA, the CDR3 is TGCAGCGTTGAAACAGGGGGCGCCAATGGCTACACCTTC. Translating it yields CSVETGGANGYTF.

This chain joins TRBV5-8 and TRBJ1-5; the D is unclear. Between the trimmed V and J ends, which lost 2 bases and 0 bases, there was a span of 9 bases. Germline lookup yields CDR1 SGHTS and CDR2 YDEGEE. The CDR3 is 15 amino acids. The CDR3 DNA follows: TGTGCCAGCAGCTTTAGCCAGTTTAGCAATCAGCCCCAGCATTTT. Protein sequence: CASSFSQFSNQPQHF.

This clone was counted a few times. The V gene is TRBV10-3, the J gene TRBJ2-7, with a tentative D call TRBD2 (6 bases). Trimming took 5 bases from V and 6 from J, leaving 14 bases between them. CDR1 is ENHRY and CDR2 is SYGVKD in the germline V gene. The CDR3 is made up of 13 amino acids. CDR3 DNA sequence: TGTGCCATCAGTAATGGTCGGAGGGCCGAGCAGTACTTC. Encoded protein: CAISNGRRAEQYF.

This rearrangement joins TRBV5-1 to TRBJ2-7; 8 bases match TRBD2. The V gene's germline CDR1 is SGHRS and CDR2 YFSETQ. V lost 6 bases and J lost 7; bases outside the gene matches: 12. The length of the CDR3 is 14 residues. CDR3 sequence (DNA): TGCGCCAGCAAAACAAGCGGGGGTCCGGGAGAGCAGTACTTC. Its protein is CASKTSGGPGEQYF. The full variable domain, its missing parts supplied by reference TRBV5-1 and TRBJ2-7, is KAGVTQTPRYLIKTRGQQVTLSCSPISGHRSVSWYQQTPGQGLQFLFEYFSETQRNKGNFPGRFSGRQFSNSRSEMNVSTLELGDSALYLCASKTSGGPGEQYFGPGTRLTVT.

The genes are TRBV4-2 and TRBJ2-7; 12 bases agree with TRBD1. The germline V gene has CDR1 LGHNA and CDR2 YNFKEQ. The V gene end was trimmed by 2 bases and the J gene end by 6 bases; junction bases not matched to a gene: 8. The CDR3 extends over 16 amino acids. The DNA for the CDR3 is TGTGCCAGCAGCCAACCTCCGGGACAGGGGGCCCTCGAGCAGTACTTC. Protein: CASSQPPGQGALEQYF.

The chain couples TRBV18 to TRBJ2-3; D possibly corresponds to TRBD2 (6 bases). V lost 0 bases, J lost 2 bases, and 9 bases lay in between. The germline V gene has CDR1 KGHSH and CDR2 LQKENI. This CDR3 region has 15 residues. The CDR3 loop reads CASSPPSGITDTQYF. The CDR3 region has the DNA TGTGCCAGCTCACCACCTAGCGGAATCACAGATACGCAGTATTTT.

The CDR3 nucleotides read TGTGCCAGCAGTTTATGGGGACAGGGGATTACAACTAATGAAAAACTGTTTTTT. This encodes CASSLWGQGITTNEKLFF. V usage is TRBV28 and J usage is TRBJ1-4, with TRBD1 matching 10 bases. The germline gives CDR1 MDHEN, CDR2 SYDVKM. Trimming removed 0 bases from V and 0 bases from J; junction bases left unmatched: 4. CDR3 length equals 18 residues.

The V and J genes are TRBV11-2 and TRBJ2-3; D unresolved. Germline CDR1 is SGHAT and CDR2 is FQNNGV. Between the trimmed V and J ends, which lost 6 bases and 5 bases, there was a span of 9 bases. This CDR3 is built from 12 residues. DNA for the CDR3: TGTGCCAGCAGAGCGAAGGTAGATACGCAGTATTTT. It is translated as CASRAKVDTQYF.

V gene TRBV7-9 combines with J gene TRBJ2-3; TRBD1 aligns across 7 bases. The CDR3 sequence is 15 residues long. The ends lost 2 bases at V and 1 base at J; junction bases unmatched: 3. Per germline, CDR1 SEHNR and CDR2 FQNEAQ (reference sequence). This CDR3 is CASSLRQGGTDTQYF. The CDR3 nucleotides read TGTGCCAGCAGCTTACGACAGGGTGGCACAGATACGCAGTATTTT.

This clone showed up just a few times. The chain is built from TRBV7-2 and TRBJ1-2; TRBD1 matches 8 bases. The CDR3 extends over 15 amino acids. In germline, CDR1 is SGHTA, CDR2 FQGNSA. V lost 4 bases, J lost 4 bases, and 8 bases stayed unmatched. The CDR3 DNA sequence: TGTGCCAGCAGCTCGCGACAGGGGTGGATCTATGGCTACACCTTC. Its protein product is CASSSRQGWIYGYTF. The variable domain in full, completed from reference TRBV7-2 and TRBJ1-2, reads GAGVSQSPSNKVTEKGKDVELRCDPISGHTALYWYRQSLGQGLEFLIYFQGNSAPDKSGLPSDRFSAERTGGSVSTLTIQRTQQEDSAVYLCASSSRQGWIYGYTFGSGTRLTVV.

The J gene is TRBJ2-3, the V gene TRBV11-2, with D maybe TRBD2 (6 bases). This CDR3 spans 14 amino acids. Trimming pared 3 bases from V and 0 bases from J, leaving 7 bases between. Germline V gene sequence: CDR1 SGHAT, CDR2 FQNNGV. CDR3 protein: CASSFSGSTDTQYF. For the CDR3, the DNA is TGTGCCAGCAGCTTCAGCGGGAGCACAGATACGCAGTATTTT.

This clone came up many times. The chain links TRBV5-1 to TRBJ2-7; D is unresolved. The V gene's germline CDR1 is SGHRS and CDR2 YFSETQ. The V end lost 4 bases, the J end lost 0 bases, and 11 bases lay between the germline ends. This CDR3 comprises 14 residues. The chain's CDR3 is CASSKSAGSYEQYF. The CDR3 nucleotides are TGCGCCAGCAGCAAAAGCGCCGGCTCCTACGAGCAGTACTTC.